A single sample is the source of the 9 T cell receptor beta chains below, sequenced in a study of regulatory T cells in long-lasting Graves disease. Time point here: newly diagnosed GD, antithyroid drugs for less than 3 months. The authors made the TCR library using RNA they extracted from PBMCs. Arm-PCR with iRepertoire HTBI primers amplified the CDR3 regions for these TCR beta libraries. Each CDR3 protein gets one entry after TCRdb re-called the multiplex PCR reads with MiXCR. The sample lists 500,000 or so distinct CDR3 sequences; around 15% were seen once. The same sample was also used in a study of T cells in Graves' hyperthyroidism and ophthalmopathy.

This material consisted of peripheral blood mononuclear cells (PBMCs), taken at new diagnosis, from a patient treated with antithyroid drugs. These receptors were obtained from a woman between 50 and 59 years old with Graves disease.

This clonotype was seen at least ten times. Written as DNA, the CDR3 is TGTGCCAGCAGCCACCCGGGACCCGACATTCAGTACTTC. This encodes CASSHPGPDIQYF. This chain joins TRBV3-1 and TRBJ2-4; D may be TRBD1 or TRBD2 (5 bases each). V lost 3 bases, J lost 8 bases, and 11 bases lay in between. Germline assignment: CDR1 LGHDT and CDR2 YNNKEL (reference sequence). CDR3 size: 13 residues.

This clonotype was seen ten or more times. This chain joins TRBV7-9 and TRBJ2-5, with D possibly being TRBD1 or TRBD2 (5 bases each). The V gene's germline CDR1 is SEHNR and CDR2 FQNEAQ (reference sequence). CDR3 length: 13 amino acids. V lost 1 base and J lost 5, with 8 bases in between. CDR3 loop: CASSLEWGETQYF. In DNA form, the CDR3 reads TGTGCCAGCAGCTTAGAGTGGGGGGAGACCCAGTACTTC.

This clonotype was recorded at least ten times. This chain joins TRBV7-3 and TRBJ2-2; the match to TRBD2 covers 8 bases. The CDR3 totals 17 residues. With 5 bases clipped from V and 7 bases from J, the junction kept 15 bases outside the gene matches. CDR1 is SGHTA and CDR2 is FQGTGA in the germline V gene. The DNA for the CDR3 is TGTGCCAGCAGCCTTTCCCGCGGGGGGCTGGAGGTCGGGGAGCTGTTTTTT. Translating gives CASSLSRGGLEVGELFF.

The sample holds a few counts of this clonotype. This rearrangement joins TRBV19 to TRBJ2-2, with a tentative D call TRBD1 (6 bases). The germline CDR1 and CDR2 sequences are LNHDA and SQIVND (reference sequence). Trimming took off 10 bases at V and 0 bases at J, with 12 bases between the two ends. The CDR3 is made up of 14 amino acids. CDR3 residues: CATAGTTNTGELFF. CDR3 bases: TGTGCCACTGCCGGGACAACGAACACCGGGGAGCTGTTTTTT. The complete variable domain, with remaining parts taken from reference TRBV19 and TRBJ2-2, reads DGGITQSPKYLFRKEGQNVTLSCEQNLNHDAMYWYRQDPGQGLRLIYYSQIVNDFQKGDIAEGYSVSREKKESFPLTVTSAQKNPTAFYLCATAGTTNTGELFFGEGSRLTVL.

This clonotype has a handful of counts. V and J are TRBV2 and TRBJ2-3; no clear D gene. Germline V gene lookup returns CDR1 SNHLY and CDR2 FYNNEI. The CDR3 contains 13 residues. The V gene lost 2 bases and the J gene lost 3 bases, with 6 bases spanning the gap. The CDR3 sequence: CASSEIRTDTQYF. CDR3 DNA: TGTGCCAGCAGTGAAATAAGAACAGATACGCAGTATTTT.

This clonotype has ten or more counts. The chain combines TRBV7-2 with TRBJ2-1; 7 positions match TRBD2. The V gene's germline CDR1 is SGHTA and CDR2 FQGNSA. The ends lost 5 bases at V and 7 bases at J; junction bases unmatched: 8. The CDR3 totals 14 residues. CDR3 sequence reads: CASSRVWRENEQFF. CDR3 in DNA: TGTGCCAGCAGCCGAGTGTGGCGGGAGAATGAGCAGTTCTTC.

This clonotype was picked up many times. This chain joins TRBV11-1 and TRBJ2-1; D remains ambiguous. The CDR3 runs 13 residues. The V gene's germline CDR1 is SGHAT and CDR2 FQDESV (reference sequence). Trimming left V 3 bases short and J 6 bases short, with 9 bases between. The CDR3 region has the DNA TGTGCCAGCAGCTTTGGGTCATTCAATGAGCAGTTCTTC. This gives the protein CASSFGSFNEQFF.

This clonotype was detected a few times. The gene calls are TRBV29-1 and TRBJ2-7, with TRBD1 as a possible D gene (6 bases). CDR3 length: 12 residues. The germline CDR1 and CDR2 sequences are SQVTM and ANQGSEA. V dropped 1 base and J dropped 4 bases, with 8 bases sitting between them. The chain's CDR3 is CSVEGTAYEQYF. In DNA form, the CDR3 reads TGCAGCGTTGAAGGGACAGCTTACGAGCAGTACTTC.

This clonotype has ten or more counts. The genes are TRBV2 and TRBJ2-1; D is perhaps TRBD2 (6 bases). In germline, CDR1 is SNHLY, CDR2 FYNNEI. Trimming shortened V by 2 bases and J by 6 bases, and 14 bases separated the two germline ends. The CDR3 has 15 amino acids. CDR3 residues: CASSELVAVRNEQFF. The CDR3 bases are TGTGCCAGCAGTGAACTTGTAGCGGTTCGCAATGAGCAGTTCTTC.